This T cell receptor beta chain was recovered during a study of blood T cell repertoires in COVID-19. Study context: PBMCs, B-cell-depleted T cells, or T cells provided the cDNA or gDNA that made up the material.

As originally analysed: Estimates of nucleated cell counts were drawn from the amplification of reference gene primers. Sequencing used immunoSEQ multiplex PCR; TCRdb keeps in-frame clones, though not all of them. V and J calls and clone size are those listed in that table; D and trimming were worked out from the DNA. The sample consists of about 260,000 clones, about 90% of them appearing once. Source material: peripheral blood. The source of this sequence is a woman between 40 and 50 years old with acute or convalescent COVID-19.

DNA for the CDR3: TGCAGCGGTGTCACAGGGGGCGGCACCTCTACTTATGGCTACACCTTC. Its translation is CSGVTGGGTSTYGYTF. The rearrangement uses TRBV29-1 and TRBJ1-2; 9 positions match TRBD1. The length of the CDR3 is 16 residues. With V trimmed by 7 bases and J by 5 bases, 17 bases remained unmatched. Germline CDR1 is SQVTM and CDR2 is ANQGSEA. Drawing the rest from reference TRBV29-1 and TRBJ1-2, the complete variable domain is SAVISQKPSRDICQRGTSLTIQCQVDSQVTMMFWYRQQPGQSLTLIATANQGSEATYESGFVIDKFPISRPNLTFSTLTVSNMSPEDSSIYLCSGVTGGGTSTYGYTFGSGTRLTVV.